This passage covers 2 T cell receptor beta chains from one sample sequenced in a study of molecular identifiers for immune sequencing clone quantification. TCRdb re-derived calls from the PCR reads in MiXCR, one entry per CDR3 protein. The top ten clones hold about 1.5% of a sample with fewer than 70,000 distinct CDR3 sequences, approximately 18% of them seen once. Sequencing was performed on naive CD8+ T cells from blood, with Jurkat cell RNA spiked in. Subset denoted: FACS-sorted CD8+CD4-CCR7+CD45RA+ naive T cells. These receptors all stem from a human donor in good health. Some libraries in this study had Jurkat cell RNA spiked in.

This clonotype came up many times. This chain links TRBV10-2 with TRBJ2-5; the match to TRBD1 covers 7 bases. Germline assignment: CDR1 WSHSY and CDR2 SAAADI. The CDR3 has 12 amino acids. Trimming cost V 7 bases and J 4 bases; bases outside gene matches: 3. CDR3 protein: CASKGARETQYF. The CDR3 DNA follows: TGCGCCAGCAAGGGGGCCCGAGAGACCCAGTACTTC.

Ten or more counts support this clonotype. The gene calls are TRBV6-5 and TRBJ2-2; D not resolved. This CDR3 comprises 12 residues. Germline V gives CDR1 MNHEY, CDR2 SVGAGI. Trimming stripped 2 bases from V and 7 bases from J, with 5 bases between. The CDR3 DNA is TGTGCCAGCAGTTACGGCAGCGGGGAGCTGTTTTTT. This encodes CASSYGSGELFF.